This TCR beta chain was recovered during a study of cytomegalovirus exposure and HLA in healthy donors. Germline V gene sequence: CDR1 LNHNV, CDR2 YYDKDF (reference sequence). Losses at the gene ends were 0 bases for V and 5 bases for J; bases not matched to a gene: 7. The CDR3 has 17 residues. The PCR employed 60 Vbeta primers together with 13 Jbeta primers. Data came from immunoSEQ multiplex PCR; TCRdb stores just in-frame clones and leaves some out. The sample holds around 100,000 clones, 65% to 85% seen once. This clone was observed a single time. The chain employs TRBV15 and TRBJ2-2; TRBD2 agrees at 9 bases. This receptor was obtained from a woman in her twenties or thirties in good health and CMV-seropositive. Sequencing was performed on PBMCs. The CDR3 region has the DNA TGTGCCACCAGCAGAGAACCGGGACTAGCTGGAACCGGGGAGCTGTTTTTT. Its translation: CATSREPGLAGTGELFF.